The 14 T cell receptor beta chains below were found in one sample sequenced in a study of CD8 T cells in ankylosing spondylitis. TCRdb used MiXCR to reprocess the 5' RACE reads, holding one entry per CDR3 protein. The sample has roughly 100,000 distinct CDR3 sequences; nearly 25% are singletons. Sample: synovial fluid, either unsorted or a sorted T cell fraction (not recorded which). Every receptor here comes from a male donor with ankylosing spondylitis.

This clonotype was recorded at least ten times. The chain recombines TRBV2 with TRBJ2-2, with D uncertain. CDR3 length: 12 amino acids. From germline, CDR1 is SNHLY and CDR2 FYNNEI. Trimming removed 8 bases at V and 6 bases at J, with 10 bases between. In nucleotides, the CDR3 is TGTGCCAGCCTCCCCGTTCCCGGGGAGCTGTTTTTT. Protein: CASLPVPGELFF.

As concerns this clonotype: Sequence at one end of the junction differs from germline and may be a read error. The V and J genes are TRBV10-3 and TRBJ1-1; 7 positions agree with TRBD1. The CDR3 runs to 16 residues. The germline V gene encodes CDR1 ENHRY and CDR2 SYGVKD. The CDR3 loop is CAISGDRERVSTEAFF. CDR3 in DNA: TGTGCCATCAGTGGTGACAGGGAACGGGTATCGACTGAAGCTTTCTTC.

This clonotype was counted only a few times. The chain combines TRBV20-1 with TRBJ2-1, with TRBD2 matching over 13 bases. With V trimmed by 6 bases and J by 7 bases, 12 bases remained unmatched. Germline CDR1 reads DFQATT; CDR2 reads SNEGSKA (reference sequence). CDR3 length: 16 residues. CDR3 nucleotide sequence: TGCAGTGCACCTTCTACCGGGACTAGCGGGACTAATGAGCAGTTCTTC. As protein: CSAPSTGTSGTNEQFF.

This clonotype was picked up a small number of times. CDR3 in DNA: TGTGCCAGCAGCCAGGGACTAGCGGGTGTATACGAGCAGTACGTC. As protein: CASSQGLAGVYEQYV. The chain joins TRBV7-8 to TRBJ2-7; TRBD2 matches at 12 bases. With 5 bases clipped from V and 4 bases from J, the junction kept 6 bases outside the gene matches. Germline values: CDR1 SGHVS, CDR2 FQNEAQ. This CDR3 contains 15 residues.

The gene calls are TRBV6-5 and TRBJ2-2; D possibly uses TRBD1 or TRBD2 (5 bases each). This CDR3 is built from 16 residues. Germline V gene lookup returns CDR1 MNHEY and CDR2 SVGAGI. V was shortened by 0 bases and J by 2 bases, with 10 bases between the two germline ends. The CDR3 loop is CASSYSMGPNTGELFF. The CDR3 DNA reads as TGTGCCAGCAGTTACTCGATGGGACCCAACACCGGGGAGCTGTTTTTT.

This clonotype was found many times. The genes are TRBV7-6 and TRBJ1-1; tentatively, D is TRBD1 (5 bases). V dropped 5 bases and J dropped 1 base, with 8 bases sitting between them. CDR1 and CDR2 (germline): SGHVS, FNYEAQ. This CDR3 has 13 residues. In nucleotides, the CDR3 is TGTGCCAGCAGCCTGACAGAGAACACTGAAGCTTTCTTT. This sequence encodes CASSLTENTEAFF.

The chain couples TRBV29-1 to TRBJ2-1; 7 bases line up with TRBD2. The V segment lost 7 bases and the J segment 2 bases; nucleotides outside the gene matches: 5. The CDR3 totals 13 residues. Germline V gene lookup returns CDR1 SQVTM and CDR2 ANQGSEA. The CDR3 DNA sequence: TGCAGCGGGTGGGACTATCCCTACAATGAGCAGTTCTTC. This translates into CSGWDYPYNEQFF.

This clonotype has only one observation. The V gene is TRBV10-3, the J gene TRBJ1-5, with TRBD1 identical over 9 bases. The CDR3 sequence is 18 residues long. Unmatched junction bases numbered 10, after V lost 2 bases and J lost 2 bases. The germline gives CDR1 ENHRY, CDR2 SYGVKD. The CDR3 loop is CAISETGGQGLGNQPQHF. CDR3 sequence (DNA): TGTGCCATCAGTGAGACAGGGGGCCAGGGCTTGGGCAATCAGCCCCAGCATTTT.

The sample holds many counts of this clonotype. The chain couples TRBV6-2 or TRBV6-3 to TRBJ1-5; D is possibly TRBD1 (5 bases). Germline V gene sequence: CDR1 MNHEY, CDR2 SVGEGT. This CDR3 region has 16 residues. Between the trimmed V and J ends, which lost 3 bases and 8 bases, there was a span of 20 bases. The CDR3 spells CASSYEQDGQIEPQHF. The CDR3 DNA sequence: TGTGCCAGCAGTTATGAGCAGGACGGACAAATTGAGCCCCAGCATTTT.

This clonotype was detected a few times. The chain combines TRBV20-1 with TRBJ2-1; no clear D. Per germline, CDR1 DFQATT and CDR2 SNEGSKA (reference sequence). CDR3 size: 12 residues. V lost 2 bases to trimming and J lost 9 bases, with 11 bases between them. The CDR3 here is CSARRQEAEQFF. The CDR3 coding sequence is TGCAGTGCTAGACGTCAGGAAGCTGAGCAGTTCTTC.

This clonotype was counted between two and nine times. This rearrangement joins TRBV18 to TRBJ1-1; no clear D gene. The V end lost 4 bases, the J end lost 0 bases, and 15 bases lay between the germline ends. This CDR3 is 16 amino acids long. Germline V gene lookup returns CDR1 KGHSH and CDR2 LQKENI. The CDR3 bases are TGTGCCAGCTCACTCCGGGGAGGCTTTATGAACACTGAAGCTTTCTTT. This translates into CASSLRGGFMNTEAFF.

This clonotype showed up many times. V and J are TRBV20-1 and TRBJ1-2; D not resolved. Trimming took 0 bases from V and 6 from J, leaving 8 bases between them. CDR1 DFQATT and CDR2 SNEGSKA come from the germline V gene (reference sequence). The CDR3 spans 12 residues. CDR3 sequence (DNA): TGCAGTGCTAGAGATCTGAACCATGGCTACACCTTC. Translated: CSARDLNHGYTF.

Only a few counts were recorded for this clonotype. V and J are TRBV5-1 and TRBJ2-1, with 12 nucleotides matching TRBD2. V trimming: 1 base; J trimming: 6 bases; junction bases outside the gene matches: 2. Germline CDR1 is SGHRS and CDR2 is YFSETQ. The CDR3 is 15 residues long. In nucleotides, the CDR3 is TGCGCCAGCAGCTTGCTAGCGGGAGGGGCCAATGAGCAGTTCTTC. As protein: CASSLLAGGANEQFF.

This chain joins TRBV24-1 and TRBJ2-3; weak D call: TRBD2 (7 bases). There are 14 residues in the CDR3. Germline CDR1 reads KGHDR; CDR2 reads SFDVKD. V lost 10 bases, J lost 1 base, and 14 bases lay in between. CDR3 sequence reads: CATAGEGGTDTQYF. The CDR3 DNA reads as TGTGCCACGGCCGGGGAGGGGGGCACAGATACGCAGTATTTT.